These 3 T cell receptor beta chains share one sample of origin, sequenced in a study of T cells in Graves' hyperthyroidism and ophthalmopathy. There were TCR beta CDR3 regions amplified from RNA transcripts. The HTBI set primed first-round TCR CDR3 RT-PCR. In TCRdb, the multiplex PCR reads were re-called with MiXCR into one record per CDR3 protein. In the table there are 600,000 to 650,000 distinct CDR3 sequences, around 15% of which are singletons. Sequences were obtained from blood. The receptors stem from a woman aged 25 to 45 with Graves' hyperthyroidism.

This clonotype was observed a handful of times. This chain links TRBV6-1 with TRBJ1-1, with D hard to call. The CDR3 has 15 amino acids. V lost 2 bases, J lost 1 base, and 11 bases lay in between. Germline values: CDR1 MNHNS, CDR2 SASEGT. In nucleotides, the CDR3 is TGTGCCAGCAGTGAAACCTACCAAGCGAACACTGAAGCTTTCTTT. Its protein is CASSETYQANTEAFF.

The gene calls are TRBV11-1 and TRBJ2-5; 12 bases are a match to TRBD2. This CDR3 contains 18 residues. Germline CDR1 SGHAT, CDR2 FQDESV (reference sequence). J lost 5 bases, V lost 4 bases, and 14 bases had no gene match. This CDR3 reads CASSSLGTGLAGYETQYF. In DNA, the CDR3 is TGTGCCAGCAGCTCCCTGGGGACAGGACTAGCGGGATATGAGACCCAGTACTTC. Based on the CDR3 plus reference TRBV11-1 and TRBJ2-5, the full variable domain is EAEVAQSPRYKITEKSQAVAFWCDPISGHATLYWYRQILGQGPELLVQFQDESVVDDSQLPKDRFSAERLKGVDSTLKIQPAELGDSAMYLCASSSLGTGLAGYETQYFGPGTRLLVL.

This clonotype was seen repeatedly, ten times or more. The chain links TRBV27 to TRBJ1-2; D remains ambiguous. The CDR3 spans 14 residues. The ends were cut back, 2 bases at V and 3 bases at J, with 10 bases in the middle. CDR1 and CDR2 from the germline V gene are MNHEY and SMNVEV (reference sequence). CDR3 in DNA: TGTGCCAGCAGTTTACGGCTAGGGTACTATGGCTACACCTTC. It encodes CASSLRLGYYGYTF.